This T cell receptor (beta chain) was profiled in a study of early T cells in non-severe SARS-CoV-2 infection. Study details: Sequencing input comprised bulk RNA from unsorted whole blood; chain pairing was not available. Broader study findings: There was a bias toward anti-spike CD8 responses in VDJdb matching, which missed private and CD4 specificities.

This clonotype was counted only a few times. Antigen: not known. V shed 4 bases and J shed 0 bases, with 17 bases lying between them. CDR1 SGHAT and CDR2 FQDESV come from the germline V gene (reference sequence). The CDR3 spans 17 residues. Individual cDNA molecules each received unique molecular identifiers attached to them. One entry per CDR3 protein results from TCRdb running MiXCR on the 5' RACE reads. The sample holds tens of thousands of distinct CDR3 sequences, about 9% seen once. Material: whole blood, obtained at baseline. The clonotype comes from an adult who was a healthcare worker with PCR-confirmed SARS-CoV-2 infection or an uninfected control (not recorded which). The chain couples TRBV11-1 to TRBJ2-3; possible D gene TRBD1, 6 bases. The CDR3 DNA reads TGTGCCAGCAGCTCCGGACAGAAAAAAATAAGCACAGATACGCAGTATTTT. Protein: CASSSGQKKISTDTQYF.